Below, 8 T cell receptor beta chains from the same sample are listed, as sequenced in a study of T cells in Graves' hyperthyroidism and ophthalmopathy (dated by TCRdb to about 2019). The library was generated by multiplex PCR. Reads for this sample came from an Illumina HiSeq 2000. The TCR beta CDR3 regions were amplified from RNA transcripts. A first-round RT-PCR of the TCR CDR3 used the HTBI primer set with the Qiagen OneStep RT-PCR kit. Using fastp at Q25 and MiXCR, TCRdb reprocessed the public reads and kept productive beta chains. For every CDR3 protein sequence, its rows merge into one entry that carries the most common genes and DNA. The sample yields 470,000 or so distinct CDR3 sequences; roughly 20% were counted once. About a quarter of the sample rests with the top ten. Sequencing input: blood. Every receptor here comes from a man aged 18 to 35 with Graves' hyperthyroidism.

V and J are TRBV28 and TRBJ1-5; 7 bases line up with TRBD1. The CDR3 has 13 amino acids. V lost 6 bases and J lost 9; bases outside the gene matches: 8. Germline V lookup: CDR1 MDHEN, CDR2 SYDVKM. CDR3 sequence: CASSLTGLSPQHF. Written as DNA, the CDR3 is TGTGCCAGCAGCCTGACAGGGCTCTCGCCCCAGCATTTT.

This clonotype was recorded at least ten times. This chain uses TRBV7-2 with TRBJ2-7; D unresolved. Germline V gene lookup returns CDR1 SGHTA and CDR2 FQGNSA. The germline V and J ends were trimmed by 1 base and 0 bases, with 10 bases remaining between them. This CDR3 has 15 residues. This CDR3 reads CASSLVSGTSYEQYF. The CDR3 region has the DNA TGTGCCAGCAGCTTAGTATCAGGAACCTCCTACGAGCAGTACTTC.

CDR3 sequence (DNA): TGTGCCAGCAGCTTAGCCTCTAACTACGAGCAGTACTTC. Protein sequence: CASSLASNYEQYF. This chain joins TRBV7-2 and TRBJ2-7, with D hard to call. V lost 0 bases and J lost 3, with 6 bases in between. CDR1 and CDR2 from the germline V gene are SGHTA and FQGNSA. The CDR3 covers 13 residues. Complete variable domain (other parts from reference TRBV7-2 and TRBJ2-7): GAGVSQSPSNKVTEKGKDVELRCDPISGHTALYWYRQSLGQGLEFLIYFQGNSAPDKSGLPSDRFSAERTGGSVSTLTIQRTQQEDSAVYLCASSLASNYEQYFGPGTRLTVT.

There are many counts of this clonotype. This sequence joins TRBV2 and TRBJ2-2; 7 bases agree with TRBD2. J lost 2 bases, V lost 1 base, and 1 base had no gene match. The CDR3 spans 15 residues. In germline, CDR1 is SNHLY, CDR2 FYNNEI. The CDR3 loop is CASSEGGGNTGELFF. Here the CDR3 DNA reads TGTGCCAGCAGTGAAGGCGGGGGAAACACCGGGGAGCTGTTTTTT.

This clonotype was observed at least ten times. The chain carries TRBV12-3 or TRBV12-4 and TRBJ2-3, with D maybe TRBD2 (5 bases). Trimming took 6 bases from V and 4 from J, leaving 11 bases between them. The length of the CDR3 is 13 residues. The DNA for the CDR3 is TGTGCCAGCAGAGCGGCCAGCGCAGATACGCAGTATTTT. Its translation: CASRAASADTQYF.

This clonotype was counted many times. The CDR3 spells CASVGRGSYEQYF. CDR3 in DNA: TGTGCCAGCGTGGGGAGAGGGTCGTACGAGCAGTACTTC. V gene TRBV6-1 combines with J gene TRBJ2-7, with D possibly matching TRBD2 (5 bases). CDR3 length equals 13 residues. Germline lookup yields CDR1 MNHNS and CDR2 SASEGT. V lost 8 bases and J 4 bases, leaving 15 bases between the germline ends.

The V call is TRBV29-1, the J call TRBJ2-2; D is possibly TRBD1 (5 bases). The V end lost 3 bases, the J end lost 3 bases, and 11 bases lay between the germline ends. The CDR3 contains 14 residues. Per germline, CDR1 SQVTM and CDR2 ANQGSEA. CDR3 nucleotide sequence: TGCAGCGTTGAGAAGGGGTGGGACACCGGGGAGCTGTTTTTT. Translation gives CSVEKGWDTGELFF.

Ten or more counts support this clonotype. V and J are TRBV9 and TRBJ1-1, with no clear D. V was clipped by 6 bases and J by 1 base, with 10 bases between them. The length of the CDR3 is 13 residues. The germline V gene has CDR1 SGDLS and CDR2 YYNGEE. The CDR3 DNA is TGTGCCAGCACCTCTCTGGGGAACACTGAAGCTTTCTTT. It translates to CASTSLGNTEAFF.